This T cell receptor (beta chain) stems from a study of cytomegalovirus exposure and HLA in healthy donors. Points from the study as a whole: The study listed roughly 160 cytomegalovirus-associated TCR beta chains.

This CDR3 spans 14 amino acids. The V gene lost 5 bases and the J gene lost 0 bases, with 8 bases spanning the gap. The V gene's germline CDR1 is MNHEY and CDR2 SVGAGI. The primer mix had 60 Vbeta and 13 Jbeta primers. Produced via immunoSEQ multiplex PCR; TCRdb's table is partial and in-frame only. The sample lists around 180,000 clones, approximately 71% occurring once. On this clone itself: The antigen is unknown.

The sequenced sample was PBMCs. V is TRBV6-5 and J is TRBJ1-3; possible D gene TRBD1, 5 bases. This receptor was obtained from a girl under 18 in good health and CMV-seronegative. The CDR3 bases are TGTGCCAGCAGTCCCCAGGGCTCTGGAAACACCATATATTTT. Translation: CASSPQGSGNTIYF.